This T cell receptor beta chain originates from a study of T cell responses to AZD1222 COVID-19 vaccine (dated by TCRdb to the early 2020s). In terms of the full investigation: TCR sequencing covered 230 to 250 trial participants: 200 to 220 given two doses of AZD1222 and 26 given two doses of MenACWY control vaccine. Trial participants were enrolled into age subgroups of 18-55, 56-69 and 70-plus years, which contained 148, 28 and 57 TCR-sequenced participants, respectively.

The CDR3 regions of human TCRbeta chains were analyzed by immunosequencing. The published analysis was carried out like this. Repertoire TCRs were checked for matches against a reference library of SARS-CoV-2-specific TCRs that had been generated using the MIRA antigen-specificity platform. Breadth was defined as the fraction of unique TCRs that were SARS-CoV-2-associated. Depth was defined as the fraction of total T cells that were SARS-CoV-2-associated. Each spike-specific TCR was assigned to its reactive spike region and to a CD4 or CD8 class using the MIRA data. Log10-transformed breadth and depth values were compared by one-way ANOVA with Sidak's multiple comparisons tests. This immuneACCESS table, as held by TCRdb, lists in-frame sequences with V and J called but not all clones. Of the missing ones, under half trace to an unresolved V gene in checked studies; the others have no known cause. V and J calls and clone size come straight from that table; D and trimming were deduced from the DNA. The sample table contains fewer than 200,000 clones; only one count was recorded for over 85% of them. The top ten hold 3.6% of the sample.

About this clone itself: Which antigen it targets is not known. No per-base quality is available; no much larger clone lies one base away.

This specimen's time point label, interpreted: about 28 days (+/-7) after the second vaccine dose. Read against the paper, the sample's treatment or condition label means: meningococcal conjugate vaccine given as trial control. Samples from vaccinated people were obtained from the UK trials COV001 and COV002, which included a single-blind randomized controlled phase 2/3 trial of AZD1222 (ChAdOx1 nCoV-19) in healthy adults. For TCRbeta chain sequencing, PBMC samples were collected from trial participants at day 0 and at day 28 after the second dose. Its CDR3 holds 15 amino acids, cysteine through phenylalanine. CDR3 DNA is the only sequence kept; it has 45 bases, read in frame from the first base. Clipping removes 4 bases from V and 2 bases from J, with 5 as the unmatched junction base count. The germline V gene specifies MNHEY as CDR1 and SVGEGT as CDR2. Broad study findings and their caveats: Participants were mostly white British, with more females than males. The authors suggested clonal diversity may have been underestimated. Because no day 14 peak-response samples were available, the repertoires could be characterized only after the peak T cell response. A significant rise in spike-specific TCR breadth and depth was observed after two AZD1222 doses relative to day 0 and relative to MenACWY recipients. In the small 56-69-year group, the increase in depth fell short of significance, most likely because of low power. Reportedly, almost half of the unique spike-specific TCRs recognized epitopes lying outside the regions that are mutated in the B.1.351 and B.1.1.7 variants. CD4 TCRs associated with the vaccine covered the entire spike protein, and the dominant responses were in regions 160-218 and 743-854. Conclusions about previously exposed vaccinees are limited because only a handful of AZD1222 recipients were SARS-CoV-2 seropositive at baseline.

The material was peripheral blood, obtained 28 days after the second dose of the MenACWY control vaccine. The source is an adult who received the MenACWY meningococcal vaccine as a control. The chain uses TRBV6-2 or TRBV6-3 and TRBJ1-5, and TRBD1 matches 7 of the central bases. The nucleotide sequence reads TGTGCCAGCAGTTTATCAGGGGGAGGCAATCAGCCCCAGCATTTT. Translation gives CASSLSGGGNQPQHF.